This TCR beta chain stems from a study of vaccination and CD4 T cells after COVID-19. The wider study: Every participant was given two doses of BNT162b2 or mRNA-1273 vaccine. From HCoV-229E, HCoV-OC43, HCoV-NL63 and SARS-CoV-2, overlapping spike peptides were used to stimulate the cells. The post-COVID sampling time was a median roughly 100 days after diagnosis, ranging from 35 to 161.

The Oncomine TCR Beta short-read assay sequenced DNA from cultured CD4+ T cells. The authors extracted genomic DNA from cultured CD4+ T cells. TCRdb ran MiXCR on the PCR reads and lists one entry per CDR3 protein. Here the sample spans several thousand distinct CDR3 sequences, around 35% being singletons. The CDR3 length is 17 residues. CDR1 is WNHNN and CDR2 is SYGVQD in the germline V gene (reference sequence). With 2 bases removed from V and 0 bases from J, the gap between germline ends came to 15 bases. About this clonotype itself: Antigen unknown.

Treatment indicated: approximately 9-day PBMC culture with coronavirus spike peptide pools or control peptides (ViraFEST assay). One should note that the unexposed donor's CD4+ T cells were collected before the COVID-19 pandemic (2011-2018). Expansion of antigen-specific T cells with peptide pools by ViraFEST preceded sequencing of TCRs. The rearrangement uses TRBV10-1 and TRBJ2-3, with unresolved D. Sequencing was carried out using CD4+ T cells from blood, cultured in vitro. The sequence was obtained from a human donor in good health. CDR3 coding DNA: TGCGCCAGCAGTGAGAAGATAGGCGGCCCTAGCACAGATACGCAGTATTTT. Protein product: CASSEKIGGPSTDTQYF.